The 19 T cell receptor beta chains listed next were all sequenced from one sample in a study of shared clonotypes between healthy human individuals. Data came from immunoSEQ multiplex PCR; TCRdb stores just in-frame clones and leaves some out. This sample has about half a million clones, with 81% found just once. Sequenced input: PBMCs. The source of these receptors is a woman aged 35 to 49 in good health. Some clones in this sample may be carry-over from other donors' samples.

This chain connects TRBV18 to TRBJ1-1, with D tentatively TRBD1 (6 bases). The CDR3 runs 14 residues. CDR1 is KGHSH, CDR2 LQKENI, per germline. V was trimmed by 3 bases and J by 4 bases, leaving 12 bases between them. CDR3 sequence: CASSPRTGFTEAFF. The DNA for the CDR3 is TGTGCCAGCTCACCGCGAACAGGGTTCACTGAAGCTTTCTTT. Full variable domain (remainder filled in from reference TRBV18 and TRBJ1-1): NAGVMQNPRHLVRRRGQEARLRCSPMKGHSHVYWYRQLPEEGLKFMVYLQKENIIDESGMPKERFSAEFPKEGPSILRIQQVVRGDSAAYFCASSPRTGFTEAFFGQGTRLTVV.

The CDR3 DNA reads as TGTGCCAGCAGCGGATCCGGGAGACATGAGCAGTTCTTC. Its protein is CASSGSGRHEQFF. The genes are TRBV5-5 and TRBJ2-1; maybe TRBD2 (6 bases). The germline gives CDR1 SGHKS, CDR2 YYEKEE (reference sequence). Trimming took 4 bases from V and 8 from J, leaving 13 bases between them. The CDR3 sequence is 13 residues long. The variable domain in full, with the rest retrieved from reference TRBV5-5 and TRBJ2-1, is DAGVTQSPTHLIKTRGQQVTLRCSPISGHKSVSWYQQVLGQGPQFIFQYYEKEERGRGNFPDRFSARQFPNYSSELNVNALLLGDSALYLCASSGSGRHEQFFGPGTRLTVL.

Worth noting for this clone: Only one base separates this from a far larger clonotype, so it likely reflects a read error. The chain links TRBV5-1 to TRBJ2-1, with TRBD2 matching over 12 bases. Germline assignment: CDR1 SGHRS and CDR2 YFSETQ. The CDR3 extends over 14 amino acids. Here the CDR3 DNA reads TGCGCCAGCAGCTCGACTAGCGGGAGCAATGATCAGTTCTTC. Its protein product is CASSSTSGSNDQFF.

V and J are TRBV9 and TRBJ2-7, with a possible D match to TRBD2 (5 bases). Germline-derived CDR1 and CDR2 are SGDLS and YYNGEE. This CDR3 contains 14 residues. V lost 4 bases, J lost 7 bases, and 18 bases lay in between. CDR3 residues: CASSPSPGSLEQYF. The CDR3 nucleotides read TGTGCCAGCAGCCCCTCCCCGGGGTCCTTGGAGCAGTACTTC.

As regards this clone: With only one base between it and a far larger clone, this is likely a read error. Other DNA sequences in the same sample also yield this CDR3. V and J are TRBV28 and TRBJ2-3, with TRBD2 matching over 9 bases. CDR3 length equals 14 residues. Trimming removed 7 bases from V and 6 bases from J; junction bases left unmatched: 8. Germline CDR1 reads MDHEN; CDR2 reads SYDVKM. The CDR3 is CASKGLASSDTQYF. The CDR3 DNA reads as TGTGCCAGCAAAGGACTAGCGAGCTCGGATACGCAGTATTTT. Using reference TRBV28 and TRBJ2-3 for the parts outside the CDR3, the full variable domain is DVKVTQSSRYLVKRTGEKVFLECVQDMDHENMFWYRQDPGLGLRLIYFSYDVKMKEKGDIPEGYSVSREKKERFSLILESASTNQTSMYLCASKGLASSDTQYFGPGTRLTVL.

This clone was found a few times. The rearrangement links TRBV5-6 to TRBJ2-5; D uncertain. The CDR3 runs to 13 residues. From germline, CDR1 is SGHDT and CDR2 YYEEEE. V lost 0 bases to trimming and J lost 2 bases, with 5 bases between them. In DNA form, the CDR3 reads TGTGCCAGCAGCTTGGACATGCAAGAGACCCAGTACTTC. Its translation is CASSLDMQETQYF.

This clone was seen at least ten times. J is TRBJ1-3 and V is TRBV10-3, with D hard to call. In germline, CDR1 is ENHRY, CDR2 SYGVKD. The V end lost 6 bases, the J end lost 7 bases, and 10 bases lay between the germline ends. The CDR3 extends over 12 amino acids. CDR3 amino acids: CAISPEMNTIYF. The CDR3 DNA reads TGTGCCATCAGCCCCGAGATGAACACCATATATTTT.

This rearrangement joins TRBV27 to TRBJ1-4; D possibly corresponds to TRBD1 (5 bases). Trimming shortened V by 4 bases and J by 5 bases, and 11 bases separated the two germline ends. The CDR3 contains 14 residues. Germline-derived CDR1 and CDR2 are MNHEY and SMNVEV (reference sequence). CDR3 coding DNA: TGTGCCAGCAGTTACGACAGAAGAAATGAAAAACTGTTTTTT. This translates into CASSYDRRNEKLFF.

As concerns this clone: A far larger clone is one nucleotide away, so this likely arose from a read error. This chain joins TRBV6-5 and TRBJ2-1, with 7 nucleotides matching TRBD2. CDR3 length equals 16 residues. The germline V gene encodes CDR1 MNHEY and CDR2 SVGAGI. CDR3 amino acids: CTSSSGAGSAYNEQFF. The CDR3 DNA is TGTACCAGCAGTTCCGGAGCGGGAAGCGCCTACAATGAGCAGTTCTTC.

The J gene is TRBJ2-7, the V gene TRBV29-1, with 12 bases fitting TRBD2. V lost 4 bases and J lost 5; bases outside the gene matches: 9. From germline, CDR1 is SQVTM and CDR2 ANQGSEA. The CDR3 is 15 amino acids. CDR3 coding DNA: TGCAGCGTTGTGGGGTGGACTAGCGGGGTCGACGAGCAGTACTTC. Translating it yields CSVVGWTSGVDEQYF.

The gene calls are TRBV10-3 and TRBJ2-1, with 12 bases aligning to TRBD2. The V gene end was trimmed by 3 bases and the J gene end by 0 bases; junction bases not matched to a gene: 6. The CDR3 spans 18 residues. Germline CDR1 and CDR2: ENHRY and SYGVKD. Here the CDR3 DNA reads TGTGCCATCAGTGACGGACTAGCGGGAAAGAGCTCCTACAATGAGCAGTTCTTC. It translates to CAISDGLAGKSSYNEQFF.

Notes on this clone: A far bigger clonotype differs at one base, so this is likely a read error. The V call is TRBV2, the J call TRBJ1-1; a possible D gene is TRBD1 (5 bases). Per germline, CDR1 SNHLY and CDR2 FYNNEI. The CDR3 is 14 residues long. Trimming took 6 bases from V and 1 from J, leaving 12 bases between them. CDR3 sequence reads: CASRASTGNTEAFF. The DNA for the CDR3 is TGTGCCAGCAGGGCCAGTACAGGGAACACTGAAGCTTTCTTT.

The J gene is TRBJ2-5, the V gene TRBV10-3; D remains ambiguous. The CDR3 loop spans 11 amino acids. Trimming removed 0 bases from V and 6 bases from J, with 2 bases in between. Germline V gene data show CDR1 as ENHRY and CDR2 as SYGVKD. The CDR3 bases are TGTGCCATCAGTGAGTCGAAGACCCAGTACTTC. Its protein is CAISESKTQYF.

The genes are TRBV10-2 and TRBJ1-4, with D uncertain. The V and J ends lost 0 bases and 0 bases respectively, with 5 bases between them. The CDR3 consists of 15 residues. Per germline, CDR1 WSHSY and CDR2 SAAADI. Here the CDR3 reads CASSESRATNEKLFF. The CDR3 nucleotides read TGCGCCAGCAGTGAGTCTCGGGCAACTAATGAAAAACTGTTTTTT.

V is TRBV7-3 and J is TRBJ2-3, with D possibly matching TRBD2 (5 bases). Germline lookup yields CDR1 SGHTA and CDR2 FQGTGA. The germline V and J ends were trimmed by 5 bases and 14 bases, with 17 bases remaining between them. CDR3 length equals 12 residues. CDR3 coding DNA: TGTGCCAGCAGCCGGGATGGAGTGTCGCGGTATTTT. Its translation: CASSRDGVSRYF.

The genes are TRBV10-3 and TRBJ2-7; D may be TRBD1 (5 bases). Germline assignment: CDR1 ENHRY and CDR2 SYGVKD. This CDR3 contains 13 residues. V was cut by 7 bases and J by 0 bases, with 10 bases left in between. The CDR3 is CAITRDSSYEQYF. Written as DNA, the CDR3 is TGTGCCATCACACGAGACAGCTCCTACGAGCAGTACTTC.

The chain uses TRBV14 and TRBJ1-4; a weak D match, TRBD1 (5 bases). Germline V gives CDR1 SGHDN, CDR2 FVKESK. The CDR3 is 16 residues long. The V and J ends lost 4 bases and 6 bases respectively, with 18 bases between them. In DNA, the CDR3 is TGTGCCAGCAGCCCTCTGCACAGGTTCGAGGATGAAAAACTGTTTTTT. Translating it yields CASSPLHRFEDEKLFF.

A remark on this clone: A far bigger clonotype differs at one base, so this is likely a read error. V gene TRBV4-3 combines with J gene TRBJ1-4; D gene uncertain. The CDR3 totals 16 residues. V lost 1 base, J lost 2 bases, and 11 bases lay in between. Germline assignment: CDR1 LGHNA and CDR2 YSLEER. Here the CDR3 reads CASSQGWVVTNEKLFF. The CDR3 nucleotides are TGCGCCAGCAGCCAAGGTTGGGTCGTCACTAATGAAAAACTGTTTTTT.

The CDR3 region is CASSLHGPPYEQYF. Here the CDR3 DNA reads TGTGCCAGCAGCTTACACGGGCCCCCCTACGAGCAGTACTTC. The rearrangement uses TRBV7-3 and TRBJ2-7; D is undetermined. The germline V gene has CDR1 SGHTA and CDR2 FQGTGA. The germline V and J ends were trimmed by 2 bases and 2 bases, with 10 bases remaining between them. This CDR3 comprises 14 residues. The whole variable domain, filled in from reference TRBV7-3 and TRBJ2-7, reads GAGVSQTPSNKVTEKGKYVELRCDPISGHTALYWYRQSLGQGPEFLIYFQGTGAADDSGLPNDRFFAVRPEGSVSTLKIQRTERGDSAVYLCASSLHGPPYEQYFGPGTRLTVT.